Following are 14 T cell receptor beta chains from one sample sequenced in a study of response to subunit inactivated influenza vaccine. TCRdb re-derived calls from the RT-PCR reads in MiXCR, one entry per CDR3 protein. The profile shows about 540,000 distinct CDR3 sequences, roughly a quarter of them singletons. These same records also appear under a second study, on T cells expressing NK-cell markers. That report notes: TCR beta libraries carry UMIs added by 5'RACE template switching.

This specimen consisted of CD4+ T cells sorted from PBMCs, obtained 11 to 12 days after vaccination. The receptors derive from a man between 45 and 60 years old who received an inactivated influenza vaccine.

The rearrangement joins TRBV10-3 to TRBJ2-2; no clear D. Trimming cost V 1 base and J 6 bases, with 6 bases left between them. The CDR3 runs to 13 residues. CDR1 and CDR2 from the germline V gene are ENHRY and SYGVKD. DNA of the CDR3: TGTGCCATCAGTGAGTTAGGAGCCGGGGAGCTGTTTTTT. This gives the protein CAISELGAGELFF.

This clonotype was seen a few times. The J gene is TRBJ2-2, the V gene TRBV7-2; TRBD1 might be the D (6 bases). CDR3 size: 14 residues. V was shortened by 4 bases and J by 7 bases, with 13 bases between the two germline ends. CDR1 and CDR2 from the germline V gene are SGHTA and FQGNSA. The CDR3 bases are TGTGCCAGCAGCTCCTGGGGGCGGGTCGGGGAGCTGTTTTTT. This codes for CASSSWGRVGELFF.

This chain joins TRBV12-3 or TRBV12-4 and TRBJ2-3, with a tentative D call TRBD2 (6 bases). Trimming stripped 6 bases from V and 3 bases from J, with 16 bases between. The CDR3 totals 15 residues. DNA of the CDR3: TGTGCCAGCAGACCCAGTTCGGGGGTGACAGATACGCAGTATTTT. Translation: CASRPSSGVTDTQYF.

There are a few counts of this clonotype. This chain links TRBV15 with TRBJ2-5; a possible D gene is TRBD2 (5 bases). The CDR3 has 14 amino acids. Germline loops: CDR1 LNHNV, CDR2 YYDKDF (reference sequence). Trimming pared 0 bases from V and 4 bases from J, leaving 9 bases between. The CDR3 reads CATSRDRAGETQYF. The CDR3 DNA follows: TGTGCCACCAGCAGAGATCGGGCGGGAGAGACCCAGTACTTC.

The CDR3 nucleotides are TGCGCCAGCAGCCAAGATCGATTGTATCAGAGCACAGATACGCAGTATTTT. Its protein is CASSQDRLYQSTDTQYF. This chain connects TRBV4-1 to TRBJ2-3; D is undetermined. Trimming pared 0 bases from V and 0 bases from J, leaving 13 bases between. Per germline, CDR1 MGHRA and CDR2 YSYEKL. The CDR3 is 17 amino acids.

This clonotype was seen a handful of times. The chain carries TRBV6-5 and TRBJ1-2, with TRBD1 matching 7 bases. The CDR3 spans 12 residues. V dropped 8 bases and J dropped 10; count of bases not matched to a gene: 10. Germline V gene lookup returns CDR1 MNHEY and CDR2 SVGAGI. Here the CDR3 DNA reads TGTGCCAGCGGGCCTCGACAGGGCCCCTACACCTTC. It translates to CASGPRQGPYTF.

The chain employs TRBV5-1 and TRBJ2-5; TRBD1 matches 7 bases. The CDR3 is 14 amino acids. The germline V gene has CDR1 SGHRS and CDR2 YFSETQ. Trimming cost V 5 bases and J 5 bases; bases outside gene matches: 9. CDR3 region: CASSSGGSVETQYF. In DNA, the CDR3 is TGCGCCAGCAGTTCAGGGGGATCGGTTGAGACCCAGTACTTC.

A word on this clonotype: A much larger clone lies one base from this, so it may be a read error. This chain joins TRBV29-1 and TRBJ1-1; D ambiguous. The CDR3 contains 11 residues. From germline, CDR1 is SQVTM and CDR2 ANQGSEA. V lost 8 bases to trimming and J lost 1 base, with 8 bases between them. CDR3 amino acids: CSFVGNTEAFF. The CDR3 nucleotides read TGCAGCTTTGTGGGGAACACTGAAGCTTTCTTT.

This clonotype was found a few times. The CDR3 DNA follows: TGTGCCATCAGGGGGGGTGGGGGCAATGAGCAGTTCTTC. This codes for CAIRGGGGNEQFF. V and J are TRBV10-3 and TRBJ2-1, with D maybe TRBD2 (6 bases). The CDR3 spans 13 residues. Germline V gene data show CDR1 as ENHRY and CDR2 as SYGVKD. V was clipped by 6 bases and J by 6 bases, with 12 bases between them.

This clonotype has a count of ten or more. The CDR3 loop is CASSAAGPSYNEQFF. The CDR3 nucleotides are TGTGCCAGCAGCGCGGCGGGACCATCCTACAATGAGCAGTTCTTC. The chain employs TRBV9 and TRBJ2-1; D perhaps matches TRBD2 (6 bases). The CDR3 runs to 15 residues. Germline V gives CDR1 SGDLS, CDR2 YYNGEE. Trimming pared 3 bases from V and 1 base from J, leaving 11 bases between.

This chain links TRBV21-1 with TRBJ2-3; the table names TRBD2, a call not compared with the DNA. TRBV21-1 is designated a pseudogene. CDR3 length equals 19 residues. CDR3 DNA sequence: TGTGCCAGCAGCAAACCAGCTAGCGGGAGGACTTCTAGCACAGATACGCAGTATTTT. Translating it yields CASSKPASGRTSSTDTQYF.

This clonotype was observed a few times. CDR3 in DNA: TGCGCCAGCAGCCAAGTTCTGAGCTCCTACAATGAGCAGTTCTTC. As protein: CASSQVLSSYNEQFF. The chain employs TRBV4-3 and TRBJ2-1; D remains unclear. The CDR3 contains 15 residues. V dropped 1 base and J dropped 0 bases, with 7 bases sitting between them. Germline CDR1 and CDR2: LGHNA and YSLEER.

The CDR3 region is CSASGFGVGYTF. The CDR3 coding sequence is TGCAGTGCTAGTGGATTCGGGGTCGGCTACACCTTC. V gene TRBV20-1 combines with J gene TRBJ1-2; D uncertain. CDR1 DFQATT and CDR2 SNEGSKA come from the germline V gene (reference sequence). The V gene lost 3 bases and the J gene lost 8 bases, with 13 bases spanning the gap. This CDR3 contains 12 residues.

The chain joins TRBV6-5 to TRBJ1-2; D uncertain. V lost 4 bases and J 8 bases, leaving 14 bases between the germline ends. This CDR3 has 13 residues. Germline lookup yields CDR1 MNHEY and CDR2 SVGAGI. Here the CDR3 DNA reads TGTGCCAGCAGTTTAAGGGAATCGGGAGGCTACACCTTC. Amino acid sequence: CASSLRESGGYTF.